This T cell receptor beta chain was documented in a study of neurological immune-mediated disorders. Via MiXCR, TCRdb re-called the 5' RACE reads, giving one row per CDR3 protein. This sample has tens of thousands of distinct CDR3 sequences; under 5% occur once, and the top ten carry 6.5% to 7.5%. This clonotype was found many times. The CDR3 runs to 15 residues. The germline V gene encodes CDR1 SEHNR and CDR2 FQNEAQ (reference sequence). V lost 1 base and J lost 4, with 13 bases in between. Sequencing input: PBMCs. The chain is built from TRBV7-9 and TRBJ1-2; unclear D gene. This clonotype was sampled from a young man with multiple sclerosis. The CDR3 region is CASSLGAADVYGYTF. The CDR3 DNA follows: TGTGCCAGCAGCTTAGGGGCGGCAGACGTCTATGGCTACACCTTC. The full variable domain, its missing parts supplied by reference TRBV7-9 and TRBJ1-2, is DTGVSQNPRHKITKRGQNVTFRCDPISEHNRLYWYRQTLGQGPEFLTYFQNEAQLEKSRLLSDRFSAERPKGSFSTLEIQRTEQGDSAMYLCASSLGAADVYGYTFGSGTRLTVV.